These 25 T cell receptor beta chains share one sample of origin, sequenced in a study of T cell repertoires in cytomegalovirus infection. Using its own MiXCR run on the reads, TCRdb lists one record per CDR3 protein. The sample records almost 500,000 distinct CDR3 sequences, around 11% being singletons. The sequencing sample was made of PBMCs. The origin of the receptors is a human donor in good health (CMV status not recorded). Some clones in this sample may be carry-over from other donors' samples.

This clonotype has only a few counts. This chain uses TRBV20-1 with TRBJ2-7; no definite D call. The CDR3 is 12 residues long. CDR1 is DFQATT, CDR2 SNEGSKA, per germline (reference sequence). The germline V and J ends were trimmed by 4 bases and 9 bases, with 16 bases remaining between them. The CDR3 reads CSAIAFRGGQYF. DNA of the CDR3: TGCAGTGCTATAGCATTCCGCGGTGGGCAGTACTTC.

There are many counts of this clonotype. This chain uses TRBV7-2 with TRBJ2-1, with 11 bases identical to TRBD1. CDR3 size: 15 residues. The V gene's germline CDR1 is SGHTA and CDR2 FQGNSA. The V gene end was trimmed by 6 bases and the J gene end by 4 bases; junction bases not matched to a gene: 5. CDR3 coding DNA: TGTGCCAGCAGACTAGGACAGGGGGCGTACAATGAGCAGTTCTTC. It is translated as CASRLGQGAYNEQFF.

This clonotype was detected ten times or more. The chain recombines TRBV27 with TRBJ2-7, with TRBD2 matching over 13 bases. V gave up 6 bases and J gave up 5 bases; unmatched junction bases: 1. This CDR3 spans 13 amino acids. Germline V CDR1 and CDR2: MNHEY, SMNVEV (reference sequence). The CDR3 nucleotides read TGTGCCAGCAGGGGACTAGCGGGAAACGAGCAGTACTTC. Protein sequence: CASRGLAGNEQYF.

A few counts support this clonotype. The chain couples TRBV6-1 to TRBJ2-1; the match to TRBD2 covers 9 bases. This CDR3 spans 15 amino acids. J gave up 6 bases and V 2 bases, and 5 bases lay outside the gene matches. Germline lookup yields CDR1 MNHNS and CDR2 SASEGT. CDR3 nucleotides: TGTGCCAGCAGTGAAAAAATAGCGGGGGCCAATGAGCAGTTCTTC. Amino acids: CASSEKIAGANEQFF.

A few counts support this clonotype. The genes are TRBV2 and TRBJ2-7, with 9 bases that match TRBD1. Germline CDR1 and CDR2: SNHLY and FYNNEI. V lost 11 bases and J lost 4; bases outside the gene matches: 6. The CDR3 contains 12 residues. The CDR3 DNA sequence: TGTGCCGGCCGGACAGGGGAGTACGAGCAGTACTTC. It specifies CAGRTGEYEQYF. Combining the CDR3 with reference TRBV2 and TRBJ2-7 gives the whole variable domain EPEVTQTPSHQVTQMGQEVILRCVPISNHLYFYWYRQILGQKVEFLVSFYNNEISEKSEIFDDQFSVERPDGSNFTLKIRSTKLEDSAMYFCAGRTGEYEQYFGPGTRLTVT.

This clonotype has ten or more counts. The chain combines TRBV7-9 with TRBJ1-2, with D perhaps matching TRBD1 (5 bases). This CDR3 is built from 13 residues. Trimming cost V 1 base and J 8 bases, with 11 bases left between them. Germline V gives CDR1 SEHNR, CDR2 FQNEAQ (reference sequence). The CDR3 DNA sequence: TGTGCCAGCAGCTTAGATTTTAGGGACGGCTACACCTTC. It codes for CASSLDFRDGYTF.

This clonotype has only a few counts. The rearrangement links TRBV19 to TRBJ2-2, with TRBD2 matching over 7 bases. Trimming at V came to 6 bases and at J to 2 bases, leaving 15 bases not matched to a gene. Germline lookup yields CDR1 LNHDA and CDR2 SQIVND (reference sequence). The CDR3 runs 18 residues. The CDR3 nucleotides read TGTGCCAGTAGCAACTTGGTTAGCGGGTTGCCTAACACCGGGGAGCTGTTTTTT. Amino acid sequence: CASSNLVSGLPNTGELFF.

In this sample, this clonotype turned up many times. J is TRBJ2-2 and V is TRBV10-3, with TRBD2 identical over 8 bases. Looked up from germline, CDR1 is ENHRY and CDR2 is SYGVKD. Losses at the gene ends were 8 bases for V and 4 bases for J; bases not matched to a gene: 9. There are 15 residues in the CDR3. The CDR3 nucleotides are TGTGCCATCTCTCGGGGACTAGATGGCACCGGGGAGCTGTTTTTT. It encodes CAISRGLDGTGELFF.

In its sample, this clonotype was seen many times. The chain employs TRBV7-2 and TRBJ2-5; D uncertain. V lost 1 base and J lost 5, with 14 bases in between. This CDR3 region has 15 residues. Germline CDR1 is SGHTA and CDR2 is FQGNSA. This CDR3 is CASSLDRRLRETQYF. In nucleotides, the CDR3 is TGTGCCAGCAGCTTAGATCGCAGGCTGCGGGAGACCCAGTACTTC.

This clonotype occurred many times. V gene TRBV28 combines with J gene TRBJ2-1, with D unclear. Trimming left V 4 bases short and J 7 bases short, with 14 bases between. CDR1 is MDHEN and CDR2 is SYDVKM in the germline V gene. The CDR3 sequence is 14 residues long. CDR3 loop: CASSSRTRKNEQFF. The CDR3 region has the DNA TGTGCCAGCAGTTCAAGAACACGGAAGAATGAGCAGTTCTTC.

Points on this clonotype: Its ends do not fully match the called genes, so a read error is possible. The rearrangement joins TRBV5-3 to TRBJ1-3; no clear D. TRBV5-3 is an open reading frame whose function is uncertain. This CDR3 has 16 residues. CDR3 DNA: TGTGCCAGCAGCTTGTTTCCCCCAGACTCTGGAAACACCATATATTTT. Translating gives CASSLFPPDSGNTIYF.

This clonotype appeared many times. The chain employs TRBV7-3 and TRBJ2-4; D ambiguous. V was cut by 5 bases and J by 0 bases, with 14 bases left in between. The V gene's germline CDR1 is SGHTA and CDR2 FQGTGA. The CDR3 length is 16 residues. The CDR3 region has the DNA TGTGCCAGCAGCCCCGACTCTACTGGAGCCAAAAACATTCAGTACTTC. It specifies CASSPDSTGAKNIQYF.

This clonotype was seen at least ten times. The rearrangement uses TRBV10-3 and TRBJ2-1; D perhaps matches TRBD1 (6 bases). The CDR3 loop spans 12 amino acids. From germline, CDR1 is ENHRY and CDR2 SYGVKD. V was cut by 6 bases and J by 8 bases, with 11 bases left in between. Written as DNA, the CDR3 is TGTGCCATCAGAGCACAGGGCTATGAGCAGTTCTTC. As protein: CAIRAQGYEQFF.

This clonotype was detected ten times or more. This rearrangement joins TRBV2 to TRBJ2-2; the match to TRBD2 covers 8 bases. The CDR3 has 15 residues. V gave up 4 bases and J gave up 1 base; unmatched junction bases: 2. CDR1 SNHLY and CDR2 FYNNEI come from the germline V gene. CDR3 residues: CASSGGLGNTGELFF. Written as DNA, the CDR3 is TGTGCCAGCAGTGGGGGACTAGGGAACACCGGGGAGCTGTTTTTT.

Here the CDR3 reads CSAPSAGTGGESQYF. In DNA form, the CDR3 reads TGCAGTGCTCCCTCGGCCGGGACAGGGGGCGAGTCCCAGTACTTC. The rearrangement uses TRBV20-1 and TRBJ2-5; 12 bases fit TRBD1. The CDR3 has 15 amino acids. J lost 9 bases, V lost 5 bases, and 13 bases had no gene match. Germline-derived CDR1 and CDR2 are DFQATT and SNEGSKA (reference sequence).

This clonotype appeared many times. In DNA form, the CDR3 reads TGTGCCATCAGTGAAATGTGGAATAGCAATCAGCCCCAGCATTTT. It translates to CAISEMWNSNQPQHF. J is TRBJ1-5 and V is TRBV10-3; D is undetermined. The CDR3 runs to 15 residues. Germline CDR1 is ENHRY and CDR2 is SYGVKD. V lost 3 bases and J 0 bases, leaving 9 bases between the germline ends.

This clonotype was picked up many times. CDR3 residues: CASSERTGMNTEAFF. CDR3 nucleotide sequence: TGTGCCAGCAGTGAAAGGACAGGTATGAACACTGAAGCTTTCTTT. The chain recombines TRBV6-1 with TRBJ1-1; 7 positions agree with TRBD1. Germline-derived CDR1 and CDR2 are MNHNS and SASEGT. Trimming cost V 2 bases and J 0 bases; bases outside gene matches: 3. The CDR3 is made up of 15 amino acids.

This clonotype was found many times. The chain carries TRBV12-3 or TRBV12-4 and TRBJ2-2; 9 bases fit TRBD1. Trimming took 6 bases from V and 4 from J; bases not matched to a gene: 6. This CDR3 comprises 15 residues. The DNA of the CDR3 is TGTGCCAGCAGCAAAGACAGGGGGGGCACCGGGGAGCTGTTTTTT. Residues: CASSKDRGGTGELFF.

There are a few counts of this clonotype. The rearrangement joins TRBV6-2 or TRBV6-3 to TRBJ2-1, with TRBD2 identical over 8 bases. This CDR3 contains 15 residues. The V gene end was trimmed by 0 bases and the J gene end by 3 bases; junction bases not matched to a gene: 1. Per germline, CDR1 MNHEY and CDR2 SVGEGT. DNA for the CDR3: TGTGCCAGCAGTTACTCCGCGGGGGGCTACAATGAGCAGTTCTTC. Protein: CASSYSAGGYNEQFF.

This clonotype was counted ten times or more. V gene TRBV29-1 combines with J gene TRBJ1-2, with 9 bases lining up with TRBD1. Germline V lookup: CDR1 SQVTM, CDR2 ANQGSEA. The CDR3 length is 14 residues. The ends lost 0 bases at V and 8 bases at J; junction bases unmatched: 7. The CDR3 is CSVEEYRGQRGYTF. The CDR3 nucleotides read TGCAGCGTTGAAGAGTACAGGGGGCAAAGAGGCTACACCTTC. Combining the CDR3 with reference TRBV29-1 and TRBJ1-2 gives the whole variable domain SAVISQKPSRDICQRGTSLTIQCQVDSQVTMMFWYRQQPGQSLTLIATANQGSEATYESGFVIDKFPISRPNLTFSTLTVSNMSPEDSSIYLCSVEEYRGQRGYTFGSGTRLTVV.

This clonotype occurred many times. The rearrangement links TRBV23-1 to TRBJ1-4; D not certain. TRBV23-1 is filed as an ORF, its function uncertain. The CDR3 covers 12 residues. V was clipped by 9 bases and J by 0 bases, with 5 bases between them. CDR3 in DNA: TGCGCCAGGGACGCAACTAATGAAAAACTGTTTTTT. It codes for CARDATNEKLFF.

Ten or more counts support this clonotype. CDR3 nucleotides: TGTGCCAGCAGCGTAGGAGGCGGTACTACAGATACGCAGTATTTT. This translates into CASSVGGGTTDTQYF. The chain uses TRBV9 and TRBJ2-3; the D is unclear. V was clipped by 0 bases and J by 3 bases, with 11 bases between them. The germline V gene encodes CDR1 SGDLS and CDR2 YYNGEE. The CDR3 spans 15 residues.

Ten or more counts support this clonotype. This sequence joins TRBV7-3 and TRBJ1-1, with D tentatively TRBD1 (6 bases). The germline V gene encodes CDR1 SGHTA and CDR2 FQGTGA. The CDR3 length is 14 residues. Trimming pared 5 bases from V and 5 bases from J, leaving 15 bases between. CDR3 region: CASSPLSGETEAFF. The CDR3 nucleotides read TGTGCCAGCAGCCCTTTGTCAGGGGAAACTGAAGCTTTCTTT.

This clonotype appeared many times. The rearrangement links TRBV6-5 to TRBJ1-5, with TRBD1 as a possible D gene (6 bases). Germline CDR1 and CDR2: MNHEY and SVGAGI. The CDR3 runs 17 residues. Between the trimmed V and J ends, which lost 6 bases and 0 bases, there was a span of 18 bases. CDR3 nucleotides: TGTGCCAGCAGCCCGACTAATGGGGGCCATAGCAATCAGCCCCAGCATTTT. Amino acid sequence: CASSPTNGGHSNQPQHF.

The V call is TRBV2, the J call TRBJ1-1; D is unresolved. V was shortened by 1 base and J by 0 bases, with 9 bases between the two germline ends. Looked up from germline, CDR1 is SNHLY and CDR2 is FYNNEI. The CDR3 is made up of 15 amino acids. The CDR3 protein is CASSEDSGVNTEAFF. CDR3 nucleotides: TGTGCCAGCAGTGAAGACTCGGGCGTGAACACTGAAGCTTTCTTT.